The 19 T cell receptor beta chains in this list originate from one sample, sequenced in a study of CD8+ T cells in alopecia areata. Extracted RNA was reverse transcribed into cDNA, the sequencing template. Repertoires were generated with immunoSEQ multiplex PCR, while TCRdb's copy carries only in-frame clones and drops some. The sample includes a few hundred thousand clones, roughly two fifths of them seen just once. The treatment denotes: oral pan-JAK inhibitor, 5-10 mg twice daily. The sequencing here drew on CD4+ T cells sorted from blood, taken at roughly week 30, from a patient treated with tofacitinib. These receptor sequences come from a human donor with alopecia areata.

This sequence joins TRBV29-1 and TRBJ2-3; 7 nucleotides line up with TRBD2. Germline V gives CDR1 SQVTM, CDR2 ANQGSEA. This CDR3 is built from 15 residues. With 1 base clipped from V and 0 bases from J, the junction kept 4 bases outside the gene matches. CDR3: CSVEGLAESTDTQYF. The CDR3 DNA reads as TGCAGCGTTGAAGGGCTAGCGGAGAGCACAGATACGCAGTATTTT.

This clone appeared a single time. The rearrangement links TRBV9 to TRBJ1-2; unclear D gene. CDR3 length: 17 residues. V was pared by 0 bases and J by 0 bases, with 15 bases between. The germline V gene has CDR1 SGDLS and CDR2 YYNGEE. The CDR3 coding sequence is TGTGCCAGCAGCGTAGTCTTAACAGAGCAGGCTAACTATGGCTACACCTTC. Translation: CASSVVLTEQANYGYTF.

This chain connects TRBV7-6 to TRBJ2-7; 10 bases match TRBD1. Germline V gene lookup returns CDR1 SGHVS and CDR2 FNYEAQ. The CDR3 contains 15 residues. The J segment lost 5 bases and the V segment lost 3 bases, leaving 7 bases of the junction unmatched. This CDR3 is CASSLPGTGANEQYF. CDR3 in DNA: TGTGCCAGCAGCTTGCCCGGGACAGGGGCAAACGAGCAGTACTTC. The variable domain in full, with the rest retrieved from reference TRBV7-6 and TRBJ2-7, is GAGVSQSPRYKVTKRGQDVALRCDPISGHVSLYWYRQALGQGPEFLTYFNYEAQQDKSGLPNDRFSAERPEGSISTLTIQRTEQRDSAMYRCASSLPGTGANEQYFGPGTRLTVT.

The CDR3 coding sequence is TGCGCCAGCAGCGAGGGACCACGGATGGAGCAGTTCTTC. Protein sequence: CASSEGPRMEQFF. The rearrangement links TRBV5-1 to TRBJ2-1; D assignment may be TRBD1 or TRBD2 (5 bases each). In germline, CDR1 is SGHRS, CDR2 YFSETQ. The CDR3 consists of 13 residues. Trimming stripped 4 bases from V and 10 bases from J, with 15 bases between.

The chain is built from TRBV2 and TRBJ1-3; 9 bases match TRBD1. The CDR3 is made up of 18 amino acids. Germline CDR1 SNHLY, CDR2 FYNNEI. V lost 7 bases to trimming and J lost 1 base; unmatched junction nucleotides: 14. The CDR3 spells CASKRDRAPLRSGNTIYF. The CDR3, as DNA: TGTGCCAGCAAGCGGGACAGGGCACCTCTTCGGTCTGGAAACACCATATATTTT.

CDR3 in DNA: TGTGCCAGCAGCAAAGTGCCAAGGAGGGAGGAGACCCAGTACTTC. This translates into CASSKVPRREETQYF. V and J are TRBV21-1 and TRBJ2-5; whether TRBD2, the table's D call, matches the DNA was not checked. TRBV21-1 is given as a pseudogene. CDR3 length: 15 amino acids.

This chain uses TRBV29-1 with TRBJ1-1; 10 bases map to TRBD1. V shed 6 bases and J 4 bases; nucleotides not matched to a gene: 2. This CDR3 is 12 amino acids long. CDR1 and CDR2 (germline): SQVTM, ANQGSEA. The chain's CDR3 is CSVRDRGTEAFF. The CDR3 nucleotides are TGCAGCGTCCGGGACAGGGGCACTGAAGCTTTCTTT. The full variable domain, with the rest looked up from reference TRBV29-1 and TRBJ1-1, is SAVISQKPSRDICQRGTSLTIQCQVDSQVTMMFWYRQQPGQSLTLIATANQGSEATYESGFVIDKFPISRPNLTFSTLTVSNMSPEDSSIYLCSVRDRGTEAFFGQGTRLTVV.

This rearrangement joins TRBV6-6 to TRBJ2-3, with a possible D match to TRBD1 (6 bases). The germline gives CDR1 MNHNY, CDR2 SVGAGI (reference sequence). The CDR3 is 15 residues long. V lost 8 bases and J lost 0, with 15 bases in between. The CDR3: CASEKRQGSTDTQYF. As DNA, the CDR3 is TGTGCCAGCGAAAAGCGGCAGGGGAGCACAGATACGCAGTATTTT.

The chain joins TRBV9 to TRBJ1-2; a possible D gene is TRBD1 (6 bases). The V end lost 3 bases, the J end lost 2 bases, and 11 bases lay between the germline ends. Germline CDR1 SGDLS, CDR2 YYNGEE. This CDR3 is 14 amino acids long. In DNA form, the CDR3 reads TGTGCCAGCAGCGCCTCAGGGGACAACTATGGCTACACCTTC. It translates to CASSASGDNYGYTF.

The J gene is TRBJ2-7, the V gene TRBV2; possibly TRBD1 or TRBD2 for D (5 bases each). CDR3 size: 11 residues. The germline V and J ends were trimmed by 7 bases and 3 bases, with 7 bases remaining between them. Germline CDR1 and CDR2: SNHLY and FYNNEI. The CDR3 here is CASKGSYEQYF. The DNA of the CDR3 is TGTGCCAGCAAGGGGAGCTACGAGCAGTACTTC.

The chain employs TRBV29-1 and TRBJ2-3, with D hard to call. Germline CDR1 is SQVTM and CDR2 is ANQGSEA. V dropped 6 bases and J dropped 6 bases, with 16 bases sitting between them. The length of the CDR3 is 13 residues. Here the CDR3 reads CSVCLFSWDTQYF. The CDR3 bases are TGCAGCGTCTGCCTTTTCTCTTGGGATACGCAGTATTTT.

The genes are TRBV5-4 and TRBJ1-1; D ambiguous. V lost 3 bases, J lost 1 base, and 10 bases lay in between. The CDR3 length is 14 residues. The V gene's germline CDR1 is SGHNT and CDR2 YYREEE (reference sequence). The CDR3 spells CASSSLSSNTEAFF. CDR3 bases: TGTGCCAGCAGCTCCCTATCATCGAACACTGAAGCTTTCTTT.

The V gene is TRBV11-3, the J gene TRBJ2-3, with TRBD2 matching 7 bases. Per the germline V gene, CDR1 is SGHNT and CDR2 is YENEEA. This CDR3 has 17 amino acids. The ends lost 4 bases at V and 1 base at J; junction bases unmatched: 11. CDR3 in amino acids: CASSSSTTSAGTDTQYF. The CDR3 DNA reads TGTGCCAGCAGCTCCTCCACCACTAGCGCGGGCACAGATACGCAGTATTTT.

This clone was counted many times. This chain connects TRBV5-1 to TRBJ2-1; 8 bases agree with TRBD2. The germline V gene has CDR1 SGHRS and CDR2 YFSETQ. The ends lost 0 bases at V and 8 bases at J; junction bases unmatched: 7. This CDR3 has 15 amino acids. The CDR3 region has the DNA TGCGCCAGCAGCTTGGCGGGAGGGCGGGTCGATGAGCAGTTCTTC. This translates into CASSLAGGRVDEQFF.

The chain has TRBV10-3 and TRBJ1-1; D possibly corresponds to TRBD1 (5 bases). Per the germline V gene, CDR1 is ENHRY and CDR2 is SYGVKD. The V gene lost 4 bases and the J gene lost 4 bases, with 13 bases spanning the gap. This CDR3 has 14 residues. The CDR3 sequence is CAISVGGEGTEAFF. For the CDR3, the DNA is TGTGCCATCAGTGTCGGGGGGGAGGGCACTGAAGCTTTCTTT.

The chain uses TRBV14 and TRBJ2-7; D assignment may be TRBD1 or TRBD2 (5 bases each). There are 14 residues in the CDR3. V was shortened by 1 base and J by 4 bases, with 11 bases between the two germline ends. Germline V gene lookup returns CDR1 SGHDN and CDR2 FVKESK. Here the CDR3 reads CASSQVLGTYEQYF. The CDR3, as DNA: TGTGCCAGCAGCCAAGTTCTAGGGACGTACGAGCAGTACTTC.

This chain uses TRBV5-1 with TRBJ2-3; TRBD2 agrees at 8 bases. The CDR3 loop spans 14 amino acids. Losses at the gene ends were 3 bases for V and 5 bases for J; bases not matched to a gene: 5. Per germline, CDR1 SGHRS and CDR2 YFSETQ. CDR3 sequence (DNA): TGCGCCAGCAGCTCGCGGGAGGTAGGAGATACGCAGTATTTT. Translating gives CASSSREVGDTQYF.

The J gene is TRBJ2-4, the V gene TRBV14; D uncertain. Germline CDR1 SGHDN, CDR2 FVKESK. This CDR3 region has 13 residues. Trimming took 1 base from V and 6 from J, leaving 7 bases between them. CDR3 residues: CASSQGYANIQYF. CDR3 coding DNA: TGTGCCAGCAGCCAAGGGTACGCAAACATTCAGTACTTC. Looking up the rest from reference TRBV14 and TRBJ2-4 gives the full variable domain: EAGVTQFPSHSVIEKGQTVTLRCDPISGHDNLYWYRRVMGKEIKFLLHFVKESKQDESGMPNNRFLAERTGGTYSTLKVQPAELEDSGVYFCASSQGYANIQYFGAGTRLSVL.

This clone has more than one count but fewer than ten. The chain joins TRBV7-9 to TRBJ1-3; D is unresolved. Trimming took off 5 bases at V and 0 bases at J, with 11 bases between the two ends. CDR3 length equals 15 residues. Germline assignment: CDR1 SEHNR and CDR2 FQNEAQ (reference sequence). CDR3 bases: TGTGCCAGCAGCATATACGCACGCTCTGGAAACACCATATATTTT. Amino acids: CASSIYARSGNTIYF.